A single sample is the source of the 11 T cell receptor beta chains below, sequenced in a study of vaccination effects on CD4 cells after COVID-19. Repertoires were generated with immunoSEQ multiplex PCR, while TCRdb's copy carries only in-frame clones and drops some. Here the sample spans about 71,000 clones, about 65% being singletons. Antigens for these TCRs are unknown. Antigen-specific CD4+ T cells were expanded with viral peptide pools in the ViraFEST assay before sequencing. When around ten days of culture had elapsed, CD4+ T cells were isolated. In the vaccine recipients, nucleocapsid antibodies were negative and there was no prior SARS-CoV-2 infection. The specimen was CD4+ T cells from PBMCs cultured with HCoV-OC43 spike peptides, collected before COVID-19 vaccination. The subset: HCoV-OC43 spike overlapping peptide pool stimulation. These receptors all stem from a human donor who received a COVID-19 vaccine.

The gene calls are TRBV20-1 and TRBJ2-3; 9 nucleotides match TRBD2. V trimming: 3 bases; J trimming: 2 bases; junction bases outside the gene matches: 6. CDR3 length equals 15 residues. Germline V gene data show CDR1 as DFQATT and CDR2 as SNEGSKA (reference sequence). For the CDR3, the DNA is TGCAGTGCTAGTCTTAGCGGGGGAAACACAGATACGCAGTATTTT. Translating gives CSASLSGGNTDTQYF.

The chain carries TRBV5-5 and TRBJ2-1, with 8 nucleotides matching TRBD1. CDR1 is SGHKS and CDR2 is YYEKEE in the germline V gene (reference sequence). This CDR3 has 15 residues. V dropped 0 bases and J dropped 4; count of bases not matched to a gene: 3. The CDR3 spells CASSLGQGSYNEQFF. CDR3 DNA sequence: TGTGCCAGCAGCTTGGGACAGGGGAGTTACAATGAGCAGTTCTTC. The variable domain in full, with the rest retrieved from reference TRBV5-5 and TRBJ2-1, is DAGVTQSPTHLIKTRGQQVTLRCSPISGHKSVSWYQQVLGQGPQFIFQYYEKEERGRGNFPDRFSARQFPNYSSELNVNALLLGDSALYLCASSLGQGSYNEQFFGPGTRLTVL.

The chain combines TRBV6-5 with TRBJ1-3; no reliable D call. V lost 4 bases and J 0 bases, leaving 10 bases between the germline ends. Germline V gene lookup returns CDR1 MNHEY and CDR2 SVGAGI. The CDR3 is 15 amino acids. The CDR3 is CASSLEGGSGNTIYF. CDR3 DNA sequence: TGTGCCAGCAGTTTGGAGGGTGGCTCTGGAAACACCATATATTTT.

The rearrangement joins TRBV27 to TRBJ1-1; 7 nucleotides agree with TRBD1. The CDR3 is 14 amino acids. The ends lost 8 bases at V and 1 base at J; junction bases unmatched: 7. Germline V lookup: CDR1 MNHEY, CDR2 SMNVEV (reference sequence). Here the CDR3 reads CASFHRGWNTEAFF. As DNA, the CDR3 is TGTGCCAGCTTCCACAGGGGCTGGAACACTGAAGCTTTCTTT.

The V gene is TRBV6-6, the J gene TRBJ2-3, with D perhaps TRBD1 or TRBD2 (6 bases each). Germline V CDR1 and CDR2: MNHNY, SVGAGI (reference sequence). CDR3 length equals 18 residues. V lost 5 bases and J 2 bases, leaving 23 bases between the germline ends. CDR3 region: CASSLRVRGGGNTDTQYF. The CDR3 nucleotides are TGTGCCAGCAGTCTAAGAGTCCGCGGAGGGGGGAACACAGATACGCAGTATTTT.

This chain joins TRBV30 and TRBJ1-5; the D gene is possibly TRBD1 (5 bases). The CDR3 spans 14 residues. The germline CDR1 and CDR2 sequences are GTSNPN and SVGIG (reference sequence). Trimming shortened V by 2 bases and J by 2 bases, and 10 bases separated the two germline ends. CDR3 coding DNA: TGTGCCTGGAGTAGGGGATCGGGCAATCAGCCCCAGCATTTT. Residues: CAWSRGSGNQPQHF.

The chain links TRBV27 to TRBJ2-2; D unresolved. The germline V gene has CDR1 MNHEY and CDR2 SMNVEV (reference sequence). This CDR3 region has 13 residues. The ends were cut back, 6 bases at V and 4 bases at J, with 9 bases in the middle. The CDR3 region has the DNA TGTGCCAGCAGGCAGATAGTCACCGGGGAGCTGTTTTTT. As protein: CASRQIVTGELFF.

This clone was observed a few times. This chain uses TRBV30 with TRBJ1-2; 8 nucleotides align to TRBD1. This CDR3 spans 14 amino acids. V shed 0 bases, J shed 7 bases, and the junction held 7 bases outside the gene matches. Germline loops: CDR1 GTSNPN, CDR2 SVGIG (reference sequence). The CDR3 region is CAWSVQGAQSGYTF. CDR3 DNA sequence: TGTGCCTGGAGTGTGCAGGGGGCGCAAAGTGGCTACACCTTC.

The chain employs TRBV3-1 (or the pseudogene TRBV3-2) and TRBJ1-2, with D possibly matching TRBD1 (5 bases). The germline CDR1 and CDR2 sequences are LGHDT and YNNKEL (reference sequence). This CDR3 is built from 15 residues. Trimming took off 2 bases at V and 6 bases at J, with 16 bases between the two ends. The CDR3 sequence: CASSQSAAGLHGYTF. CDR3 nucleotide sequence: TGTGCCAGCAGCCAATCCGCGGCAGGGCTCCATGGCTACACCTTC.

In its sample, this clone was seen a few times. This chain links TRBV7-9 with TRBJ1-6, with D possibly matching TRBD1 (5 bases). The CDR3 runs 15 residues. The V gene's germline CDR1 is SEHNR and CDR2 FQNEAQ (reference sequence). V was pared by 5 bases and J by 7 bases, with 15 bases between. The CDR3 reads CASSPPQGANSPLHF. The DNA for the CDR3 is TGTGCCAGCAGCCCGCCCCAGGGTGCGAATTCACCCCTCCACTTT.

V usage is TRBV12-3 or TRBV12-4 and J usage is TRBJ2-6; D call uncertain. This CDR3 is built from 13 residues. Trimming took off 3 bases at V and 4 bases at J, with 4 bases between the two ends. The CDR3 here is CASSFLGANVLTF. CDR3 in DNA: TGTGCCAGCAGTTTTCTAGGGGCCAACGTCCTGACTTTC.